These 7 T cell receptor beta chains were sequenced from one sample in a study of molecular identifiers for immune sequencing clone quantification. TCRdb re-called the PCR reads with MiXCR, one entry per CDR3 protein. The sample lists about 630,000 distinct CDR3 sequences, 25% seen once, with about 0.84% in the top ten. Sequenced: naive CD8+ T cells from blood, with Jurkat cell RNA spiked in. The sample's subset: FACS-sorted CD8+CD4-CCR7+CD45RA+ naive T cells. The receptor set was obtained from a human donor in good health. Some libraries in this study had Jurkat cell RNA spiked in.

With regard to this clonotype: This may come from a read error, since a much larger clone is one base off. The chain combines TRBV7-2 with TRBJ2-6; TRBD2 is a possible D gene (5 bases). The germline gives CDR1 SGHTA, CDR2 FQGNSA. There are 18 residues in the CDR3. The DNA for the CDR3 is TGTGCCAGCAGCTTAGATCCGGTAACGACTCTCGGGGTCAACGTCCTGACTTTC. Amino acid sequence: CASSLDPVTTLGVNVLTF.

The chain combines TRBV28 with TRBJ2-7; 7 bases fit TRBD1. CDR1 MDHEN and CDR2 SYDVKM come from the germline V gene. This CDR3 contains 15 residues. The trim removed 7 bases at V and 5 bases at J, leaving 14 bases unmatched. The CDR3 loop is CASIPTGTASNEQYF. For the CDR3, the DNA is TGTGCCAGCATCCCGACCGGGACAGCGTCTAACGAGCAGTACTTC.

CDR3 in DNA: TGTGCCAGCAGCCTAAGGGGGACTGATGAGCAGTTCTTC. Its translation is CASSLRGTDEQFF. The chain employs TRBV27 and TRBJ2-1; D may correspond to TRBD1 or TRBD2 (6 bases each). The length of the CDR3 is 13 residues. The germline gives CDR1 MNHEY, CDR2 SMNVEV (reference sequence). V was cut by 6 bases and J by 8 bases, with 14 bases left in between.

This clonotype came up a few times. The genes are TRBV7-9 and TRBJ2-7, with D perhaps given as TRBD1 or TRBD2 (5 bases each). Trimming shortened V by 5 bases and J by 2 bases, and 25 bases separated the two germline ends. The CDR3 has 18 residues. Germline V gives CDR1 SEHNR, CDR2 FQNEAQ (reference sequence). In DNA, the CDR3 is TGTGCCAGCAGCCCCACCGGGGCAACGCCAAATAGAGCCTACGAGCAGTACTTC. Translation: CASSPTGATPNRAYEQYF.

This rearrangement joins TRBV6-2 or TRBV6-3 to TRBJ2-1; TRBD2 aligns across 7 bases. Germline V gene data show CDR1 as MNHEY and CDR2 as SVGEGT. V shed 7 bases and J 2 bases; nucleotides not matched to a gene: 14. CDR3 size: 17 residues. CDR3 coding DNA: TGTGCCAGCACCGAGGCTAAGCGGGGAGCAGCCTACAATGAGCAGTTCTTC. Its translation is CASTEAKRGAAYNEQFF.

This clonotype was counted a few times. The chain couples TRBV27 to TRBJ2-1; D is undetermined. V lost 2 bases and J lost 6, with 11 bases in between. This CDR3 has 14 amino acids. In germline, CDR1 is MNHEY, CDR2 SMNVEV (reference sequence). The CDR3, as DNA: TGTGCCAGCAGTTTAGAGGCTTCGGGCAATGAGCAGTTCTTC. It yields the protein CASSLEASGNEQFF.

This chain connects TRBV6-5 to TRBJ2-3, with a weak D call TRBD1 (6 bases). The germline gives CDR1 MNHEY, CDR2 SVGAGI. Trimming took 6 bases from V and 0 from J, leaving 13 bases between them. The CDR3 is made up of 15 amino acids. The DNA of the CDR3 is TGTGCCAGCAGGTTAACAGGGCATAGCACAGATACGCAGTATTTT. This gives the protein CASRLTGHSTDTQYF.